The clone carrying this T cell receptor (beta chain) was counted a few times. V shed 7 bases, J shed 5 bases, and the junction held 12 bases outside the gene matches. The CDR3 totals 15 residues. Germline CDR1 MDHEN, CDR2 SYDVKM. Patients were all untreated before their thyroid surgery. The entry originates in a study of metastatic and nonmetastatic thyroid tumors. TCRdb re-called the PCR reads through MiXCR. The table records fewer than 40,000 clones, 30% to 40% of them present only once. Sequenced input: tumor tissue. The rearrangement joins TRBV28 to TRBJ2-3; 7 positions match TRBD2. This receptor was obtained from a female donor with papillary thyroid cancer or a benign thyroid nodule (not recorded which). Some clones in this sample may be carry-over from other donors' samples. The CDR3 protein is CASTTGAGVRDTQYF. CDR3 nucleotides: TGTGCCAGCACCACTGGGGCGGGAGTAAGAGATACGCAGTATTTT.